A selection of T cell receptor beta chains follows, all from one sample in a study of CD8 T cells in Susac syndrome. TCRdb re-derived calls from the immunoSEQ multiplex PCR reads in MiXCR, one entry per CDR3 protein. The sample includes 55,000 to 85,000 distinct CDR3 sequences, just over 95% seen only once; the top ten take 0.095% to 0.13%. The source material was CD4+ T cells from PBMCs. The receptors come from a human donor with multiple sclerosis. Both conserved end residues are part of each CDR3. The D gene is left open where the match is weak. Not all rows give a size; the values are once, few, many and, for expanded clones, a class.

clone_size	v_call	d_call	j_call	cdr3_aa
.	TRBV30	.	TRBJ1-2	CAWGNYGYTF
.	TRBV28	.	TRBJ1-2	CASERGNYGYTF
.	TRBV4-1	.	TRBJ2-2	CASSQGRGNTGELFF
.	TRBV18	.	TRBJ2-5	CASSRSTQETQYF
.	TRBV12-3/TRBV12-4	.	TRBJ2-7	CASKGDIRYEQYF
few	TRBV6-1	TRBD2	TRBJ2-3	CASSGTSADTQYF
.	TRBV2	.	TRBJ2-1	CAITTLREQFF
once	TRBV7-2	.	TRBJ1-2	CASSLAGVGTNYGYTF
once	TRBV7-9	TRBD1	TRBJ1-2	CASSLATGFYTF
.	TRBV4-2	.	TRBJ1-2	CASSPRRISYGYTF
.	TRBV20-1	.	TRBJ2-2	CSAGGRANTGELFF
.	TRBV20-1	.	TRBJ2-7	CSARAVVAGGHEQYF
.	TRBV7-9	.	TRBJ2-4	CASSSRGTDEAKNIQYF
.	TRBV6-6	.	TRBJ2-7	CASSTRAEQYF
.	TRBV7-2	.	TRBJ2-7	CASSVGGAAGEQYF
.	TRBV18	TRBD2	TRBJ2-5	CASSPGGGAGETQYF
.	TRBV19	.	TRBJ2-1	CASSPTQARGNEQFF
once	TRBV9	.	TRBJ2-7	CASSEFSSAISYEQYF
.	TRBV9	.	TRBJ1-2	CASSVVQDYGYTF
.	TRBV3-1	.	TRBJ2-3	CASSQRSDTQYF
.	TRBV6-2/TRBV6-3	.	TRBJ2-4	CASSPPVVGRPIQYF
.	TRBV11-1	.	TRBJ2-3	CASSLFRTSTDTQYF
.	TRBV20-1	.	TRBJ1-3	CSYQGNGNTIYF
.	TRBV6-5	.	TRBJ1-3	CASSPGREKGNTIYF
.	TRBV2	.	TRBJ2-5	CASSGEGPETQYF
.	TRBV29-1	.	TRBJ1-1	CSVTRSGGSSAFF
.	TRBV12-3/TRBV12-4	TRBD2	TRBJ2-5	CASSFAAGGTQYF
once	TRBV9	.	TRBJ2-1	CASSDPLGYSSYNEQFF
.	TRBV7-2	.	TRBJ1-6	CASSRQDDSPLHF
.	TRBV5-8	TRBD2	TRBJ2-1	CASSARLAGGKYIEQFF
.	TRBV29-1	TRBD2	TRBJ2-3	CSVRTSGNTDTQYF
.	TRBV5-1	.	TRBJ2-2	CASSLWQNTGELFF
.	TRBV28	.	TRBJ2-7	CASSSTGQSSSYEQYF
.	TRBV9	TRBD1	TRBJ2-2	CASSVVTGADTGELFF
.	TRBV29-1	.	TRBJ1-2	CSVAVGQNYGYTF
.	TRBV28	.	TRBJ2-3	CASRTTGYTQYF
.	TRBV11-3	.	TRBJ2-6	CASSLTSGANVLTF
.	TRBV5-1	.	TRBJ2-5	CASSLEAGPRETQYF
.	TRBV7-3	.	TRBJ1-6	CASSLGHRNSPLHF
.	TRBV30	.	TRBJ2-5	CAWSVLVETQYF
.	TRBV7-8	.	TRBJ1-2	CASRPLRVYGYTF
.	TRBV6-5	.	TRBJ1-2	CASSRLGEGYTF